Presented here are 9 T cell receptor beta chains from one specimen sequenced in a study of CD8 T cells in Susac syndrome. Random hexamers primed reverse transcription of about 0.5 to 1 ug RNA. From the immunoSEQ multiplex PCR reads, TCRdb called clonotypes with MiXCR, one entry per CDR3 protein. Counted here are roughly 120,000 distinct CDR3 sequences, 90% to 95% occurring once; the ten biggest clones make up 0.065% to 0.1%. The material sequenced was CD4+ T cells from PBMCs. The receptors stem from a human donor in good health.

This chain uses TRBV4-1 with TRBJ2-7, with unresolved D. CDR1 and CDR2 (germline): MGHRA, YSYEKL. The CDR3 consists of 14 residues. The V end lost 4 bases, the J end lost 2 bases, and 12 bases lay between the germline ends. The CDR3 sequence is CASSLRALPYEQYF. The DNA for the CDR3 is TGCGCCAGCAGCCTACGGGCCCTTCCCTACGAGCAGTACTTC.

The gene calls are TRBV25-1 and TRBJ2-1; 8 nucleotides line up with TRBD2. Looked up from germline, CDR1 is MGHDK and CDR2 is SYGVNS. The CDR3 totals 16 residues. The V gene end was trimmed by 2 bases and the J gene end by 2 bases; junction bases not matched to a gene: 5. As DNA, the CDR3 is TGTGCCAGCAGTGAAGGTAGCGGGACCGCCTACAATGAGCAGTTCTTC. Translated: CASSEGSGTAYNEQFF.

This chain links TRBV5-4 with TRBJ1-3, with unresolved D. Trimming shortened V by 0 bases and J by 4 bases, and 5 bases separated the two germline ends. Germline-derived CDR1 and CDR2 are SGHNT and YYREEE (reference sequence). The CDR3 spans 13 residues. CDR3 nucleotide sequence: TGTGCCAGCAGCTTGGATAGGGGAAACACCATATATTTT. Its translation is CASSLDRGNTIYF.

The V and J genes are TRBV29-1 and TRBJ2-1; 13 positions agree with TRBD2. CDR1 and CDR2 from the germline V gene are SQVTM and ANQGSEA. With 6 bases clipped from V and 7 bases from J, the junction kept 6 bases outside the gene matches. The CDR3 extends over 14 amino acids. The CDR3 spells CSVAGTSGMNEQFF. The CDR3, as DNA: TGCAGCGTCGCCGGGACTAGCGGGATGAATGAGCAGTTCTTC.

The V and J genes are TRBV12-5 and TRBJ1-5; TRBD1 agrees at 9 bases. Germline CDR1 and CDR2: LGHNT and FRNRAP. This CDR3 is 14 amino acids long. The V gene end was trimmed by 1 base and the J gene end by 6 bases; junction bases not matched to a gene: 1. CDR3 sequence: CASGLADRGQPQHF. For the CDR3, the DNA is TGTGCTAGTGGTTTGGCGGACAGGGGTCAGCCCCAGCATTTT.

This clonotype was found once. The chain recombines TRBV2 with TRBJ1-5, with a tentative D call TRBD1 (5 bases). V was clipped by 6 bases and J by 0 bases, with 9 bases between them. This CDR3 contains 14 residues. Germline V gene data show CDR1 as SNHLY and CDR2 as FYNNEI. CDR3 nucleotide sequence: TGTGCCAGCAGGGGGGACGGTAGCAATCAGCCCCAGCATTTT. Translating gives CASRGDGSNQPQHF.

The rearrangement joins TRBV6-6 to TRBJ2-2; D may be TRBD1 (5 bases). The CDR3 sequence is 15 residues long. The germline V gene encodes CDR1 MNHNY and CDR2 SVGAGI (reference sequence). Trimming cost V 5 bases and J 4 bases, with 14 bases left between them. Here the CDR3 DNA reads TGTGCCAGCAGTCCCCAAGGGGCTCGCACCGGGGAGCTGTTTTTT. Its protein product is CASSPQGARTGELFF.

The chain carries TRBV10-3 and TRBJ1-5; 7 bases match TRBD1. Per germline, CDR1 ENHRY and CDR2 SYGVKD. The V and J ends lost 10 bases and 7 bases, in that order; junction bases with no gene match: 7. This CDR3 spans 12 amino acids. In DNA, the CDR3 is TGTGCCACCTGGGACAGATCCCAGCCCCAGCATTTT. Amino acid sequence: CATWDRSQPQHF.

This clonotype was observed a single time. At one of its ends the junction is not consistent with the germline gene, which may arise from a read error. This chain uses TRBV20-1 with TRBJ2-1, with 10 nucleotides matching TRBD2. CDR1 and CDR2 from the germline V gene are DFQATT and SNEGSKA (reference sequence). The CDR3 is 15 residues long. The CDR3 loop is CSSRALAGAGNEQFF. The CDR3 nucleotides read TGCAGTTCTAGAGCTCTAGCGGGAGCAGGGAATGAGCAGTTCTTC.